This T cell receptor beta chain was obtained from a study of CXCR3-negative and CXCR3-positive naive CD8 T cells. Study results and caveats: CXCR3 expression dropped partially after cryopreservation, and most assays relied on fresh PBMCs. Memory cells differed in TRBV-TRBJ usage, but naive CXCR3-negative and CXCR3-positive cells had similar usage.

Naive CD8+ T cells were CD45RO-CCR7+CD27+CD95-. 5' RACE with UMI labels generated the TRB cDNA libraries. TCRdb reprocessed the 5' RACE reads and reports one entry per CDR3 protein, with no DNA. Across 130,000 or so distinct CDR3 sequences, the top ten clones capture under 0.5% of the sample. From germline, CDR1 is SNHLY and CDR2 FYNNEI. The CDR3 contains 13 residues. Worth noting for this clonotype: Its antigen is not identified.

This TCR came from a human donor in good health. Some clones in this sample may be carry-over from other donors' samples. The material sequenced was naive CXCR3- CD8+ T cells from blood. Subset specified: CD45RO-CCR7+CD27+CD95- naive CD8+ T cells lacking CXCR3 (TNR3-). The rearrangement links TRBV2 to TRBJ1-1; TCRdb's assignment of TRBD1 cannot be checked, as there is no DNA. CDR3 sequence reads: CASSEPGAPEAFF.